One sample yielded the 29 T cell receptor beta chains listed below, sequenced in a study of tissue T cells after allogeneic stem cell transplantation. The table came from immunoSEQ multiplex PCR; TCRdb's copy has only in-frame clones and leaves some out. The sample has thousands of clones; around 68% are singletons. This research-autopsy study prospectively enrolled adult allogeneic hematopoietic cell transplant recipients with steroid-refractory graft-versus-host disease. Sequenced here: ascending colon tissue, sampled at autopsy. Receptors were obtained from a male patient at least 60 years old with steroid-refractory graft-versus-host disease after an allogeneic stem cell transplant. Some T cells may trace back to the graft donor.

This chain connects TRBV7-9 to TRBJ2-5, with D possibly being TRBD1 (5 bases). The CDR3 is 15 amino acids. V dropped 5 bases and J dropped 6 bases, with 19 bases sitting between them. Germline V gene sequence: CDR1 SEHNR, CDR2 FQNEAQ (reference sequence). The CDR3 protein is CASSPDPGSVKTQYF. CDR3 nucleotides: TGTGCCAGCAGCCCGGACCCAGGGTCCGTGAAGACCCAGTACTTC.

This clone is classed as large. The J gene is TRBJ2-3, the V gene TRBV2; TRBD2 aligns across 8 bases. The CDR3 spans 15 residues. Per germline, CDR1 SNHLY and CDR2 FYNNEI. The J segment lost 2 bases and the V segment lost 5 bases, leaving 6 bases of the junction unmatched. In DNA, the CDR3 is TGTGCCAGCAGTCCCGGGACTAGTTCCACAGATACGCAGTATTTT. This sequence encodes CASSPGTSSTDTQYF. Full variable domain (missing parts from reference TRBV2 and TRBJ2-3): EPEVTQTPSHQVTQMGQEVILRCVPISNHLYFYWYRQILGQKVEFLVSFYNNEISEKSEIFDDQFSVERPDGSNFTLKIRSTKLEDSAMYFCASSPGTSSTDTQYFGPGTRLTVL.

This clone was observed a handful of times. The germline gene is not matched at one end of the junction; a read error may be the cause. This chain connects TRBV3-1 (or the pseudogene TRBV3-2) to TRBJ1-6; D unresolved. The CDR3 runs to 15 residues. CDR1 is LGHDT, CDR2 YNNKEL, per germline (reference sequence). The CDR3 nucleotides read TGTGCCAGCAGCCTTACCGGGAGCTATTATTCACCCCTCCACTTT. Translating it yields CASSLTGSYYSPLHF.

This chain links TRBV18 with TRBJ2-1, with 8 bases fitting TRBD2. Trimming removed 4 bases from V and 6 bases from J; junction bases left unmatched: 5. The germline CDR1 and CDR2 sequences are KGHSH and LQKENI. This CDR3 region has 14 residues. CDR3 protein: CASSQSGLANEQFF. The CDR3 nucleotides are TGTGCCAGCTCACAATCCGGACTAGCCAATGAGCAGTTCTTC.

This chain links TRBV7-8 with TRBJ2-2; D ambiguous. Between the trimmed V and J ends, which lost 0 bases and 8 bases, there was a span of 10 bases. The CDR3 has 14 amino acids. CDR1 is SGHVS and CDR2 is FQNEAQ in the germline V gene. Written as DNA, the CDR3 is TGTGCCAGCAGCTTAGCGGCCCCATCAGGGGAGCTGTTTTTT. This sequence encodes CASSLAAPSGELFF.

This clone was counted a few times. The CDR3 DNA reads as TGCGCCAGCAGCTCCGGACAGGGGTATGGCTACACCTTC. This encodes CASSSGQGYGYTF. The chain recombines TRBV5-1 with TRBJ1-2, with TRBD1 identical over 9 bases. The CDR3 sequence is 13 residues long. Germline CDR1 reads SGHRS; CDR2 reads YFSETQ. Trimming took 3 bases from V and 5 from J; bases not matched to a gene: 2.

As DNA, the CDR3 is TGTGCCAGCAGCCGAAACGGGCTGGAGACCCAGTACTTC. Encoded protein: CASSRNGLETQYF. The chain employs TRBV3-1 (or the pseudogene TRBV3-2) and TRBJ2-5; D gene uncertain. Germline CDR1 is LGHDT and CDR2 is YNNKEL (reference sequence). V shed 4 bases and J shed 5 bases, with 11 bases lying between them. The CDR3 contains 13 residues.

J is TRBJ2-5 and V is TRBV6-5; D possibly corresponds to TRBD1 (6 bases). CDR1 MNHEY and CDR2 SVGAGI come from the germline V gene. This CDR3 has 12 amino acids. The V end lost 5 bases, the J end lost 11 bases, and 15 bases lay between the germline ends. The CDR3 loop reads CASSKSRQEQYF. The CDR3 DNA is TGTGCCAGCAGTAAGTCCCGACAGGAACAGTACTTC.

The V call is TRBV5-6, the J call TRBJ2-7; 7 nucleotides match TRBD2. Germline V gene data show CDR1 as SGHDT and CDR2 as YYEEEE. V shed 4 bases, J shed 6 bases, and the junction held 4 bases outside the gene matches. The CDR3 has 12 amino acids. The CDR3 is CASSRGGGEQYF. In DNA, the CDR3 is TGTGCCAGCAGCCGAGGCGGGGGCGAGCAGTACTTC.

This clone was recorded once. V usage is TRBV12-3 or TRBV12-4 and J usage is TRBJ2-1; weak D call: TRBD2 (6 bases). The CDR3 runs to 12 residues. The V end lost 2 bases, the J end lost 10 bases, and 9 bases lay between the germline ends. CDR3 in amino acids: CASSLRGWEQFF. DNA of the CDR3: TGTGCCAGCAGTTTACGGGGGTGGGAGCAGTTCTTC.

V usage is TRBV5-1 and J usage is TRBJ2-5; D remains ambiguous. Germline assignment: CDR1 SGHRS and CDR2 YFSETQ. The CDR3 runs 14 residues. V shed 2 bases and J shed 3 bases, with 11 bases lying between them. This CDR3 is CASSFRGTEETQYF. The CDR3 DNA sequence: TGCGCCAGCAGCTTTCGCGGCACCGAAGAGACCCAGTACTTC.

This clone is a singleton in its sample. The rearrangement uses TRBV11-2 and TRBJ2-5, with TRBD2 as a possible D gene (5 bases). The V and J ends lost 4 bases and 4 bases respectively, with 16 bases between them. The CDR3 covers 15 residues. CDR1 is SGHAT, CDR2 FQNNGV, per germline. The DNA of the CDR3 is TGTGCCAGCAGCTCCCGACTTAGCGTCGCAGAGACCCAGTACTTC. It yields the protein CASSSRLSVAETQYF.

The chain uses TRBV11-3 and TRBJ2-3; D is undetermined. Between the trimmed V and J ends, which lost 5 bases and 1 base, there was a span of 16 bases. Per the germline V gene, CDR1 is SGHNT and CDR2 is YENEEA. The CDR3 loop spans 16 amino acids. CDR3 coding DNA: TGTGCCAGCAGCCCCACGAGCAGCCGCCGCACAGATACGCAGTATTTT. The encoded protein is CASSPTSSRRTDTQYF.

CDR3 DNA sequence: TGTGCCAGCAGCGTAGAGGCAGCCCTGAACACTGAAGCTTTCTTT. It specifies CASSVEAALNTEAFF. This chain connects TRBV9 to TRBJ1-1; no clear D gene. V lost 0 bases and J 0 bases, leaving 9 bases between the germline ends. The germline V gene has CDR1 SGDLS and CDR2 YYNGEE. This CDR3 has 15 amino acids.

V and J are TRBV3-1 (or the pseudogene TRBV3-2) and TRBJ2-5, with D unresolved. The CDR3 consists of 15 residues. Trimming cost V 3 bases and J 5 bases, with 16 bases left between them. Germline V gives CDR1 LGHDT, CDR2 YNNKEL (reference sequence). This CDR3 is CASSQAIRFGETQYF. As DNA, the CDR3 is TGTGCCAGCAGCCAGGCGATTCGCTTTGGGGAGACCCAGTACTTC.

The J gene is TRBJ2-3, the V gene TRBV27, with 7 bases lining up with TRBD2. V shed 6 bases, J shed 7 bases, and the junction held 13 bases outside the gene matches. CDR3 length equals 15 residues. Germline V gives CDR1 MNHEY, CDR2 SMNVEV (reference sequence). In nucleotides, the CDR3 is TGTGCCAGCAGCATGAGAGCGGGGTCGCCATATACGCAGTATTTT. Translation gives CASSMRAGSPYTQYF.

This clone was recorded a few times. The chain combines TRBV18 with TRBJ2-3, with 7 bases lining up with TRBD2. The germline V gene encodes CDR1 KGHSH and CDR2 LQKENI. Unmatched junction bases numbered 11, after V lost 6 bases and J lost 2 bases. This CDR3 is 16 amino acids long. The CDR3 region is CASSLRLAKSTDTQYF. In DNA form, the CDR3 reads TGTGCCAGCTCCCTCCGACTAGCCAAGTCCACAGATACGCAGTATTTT.

The chain recombines TRBV5-6 with TRBJ2-7; no reliable D call. Germline CDR1 is SGHDT and CDR2 is YYEEEE. The CDR3 loop spans 12 amino acids. Trimming took 1 base from V and 5 from J, leaving 7 bases between them. The chain's CDR3 is CASSLSYHEQYF. CDR3 sequence (DNA): TGTGCCAGCAGCTTGTCTTACCACGAGCAGTACTTC.

The chain recombines TRBV10-3 with TRBJ2-7; TRBD2 matches 9 bases. The CDR3 totals 15 residues. With V trimmed by 2 bases and J by 0 bases, 2 bases remained unmatched. Germline values: CDR1 ENHRY, CDR2 SYGVKD. DNA for the CDR3: TGTGCCATCAGTGAGGCGGGGGGGGGCTCCTACGAGCAGTACTTC. It codes for CAISEAGGGSYEQYF.

This chain joins TRBV19 and TRBJ1-1; D may be TRBD1 (5 bases). Germline CDR1 reads LNHDA; CDR2 reads SQIVND (reference sequence). The germline V and J ends were trimmed by 5 bases and 4 bases, with 20 bases remaining between them. The CDR3 covers 16 residues. CDR3 residues: CASSPSFLRVSTEAFF. CDR3 bases: TGTGCCAGTAGTCCGTCCTTCCTCAGGGTGAGCACTGAAGCTTTCTTT.

This chain links TRBV10-3 with TRBJ2-3; TRBD1 agrees at 8 bases. This CDR3 is 13 amino acids long. Germline assignment: CDR1 ENHRY and CDR2 SYGVKD. Trimming removed 8 bases from V and 3 bases from J; junction bases left unmatched: 4. In DNA form, the CDR3 reads TGTGCCATCGCAGGGGGCGTAACAGATACGCAGTATTTT. Translation: CAIAGGVTDTQYF.

J is TRBJ1-5 and V is TRBV5-4, with 8 nucleotides matching TRBD1. The CDR3 is 13 amino acids. V was clipped by 3 bases and J by 5 bases; unmatched bases: 1. Germline V CDR1 and CDR2: SGHNT, YYREEE (reference sequence). CDR3 amino acids: CASSSDRDQPQHF. The CDR3 DNA is TGTGCCAGCAGCTCGGACAGGGATCAGCCCCAGCATTTT.

This chain uses TRBV18 with TRBJ2-7; 10 positions match TRBD1. This CDR3 is built from 14 residues. Germline V gives CDR1 KGHSH, CDR2 LQKENI. J lost 6 bases, V lost 4 bases, and 6 bases had no gene match. CDR3 protein: CASSLGTGDGEQYF. CDR3 sequence (DNA): TGTGCCAGCTCACTTGGGACAGGGGATGGCGAGCAGTACTTC.

The chain employs TRBV6-2 or TRBV6-3 and TRBJ1-2, with 8 bases aligning to TRBD1. J gave up 8 bases and V 6 bases, and 5 bases lay outside the gene matches. CDR1 and CDR2 from the germline V gene are MNHEY and SVGEGT. The length of the CDR3 is 12 residues. CDR3 DNA: TGTGCCAGCAGCCTCGGACAGGGCGGCTACACCTTC. Protein product: CASSLGQGGYTF.

Details on this clone: A junction boundary mismatches the germline segment, possibly from a read error. This chain joins TRBV6-5 and TRBJ2-3, with TRBD2 identical over 12 bases. The CDR3 extends over 11 amino acids. From germline, CDR1 is MNHEY and CDR2 SVGAGI. The CDR3 DNA is TGTGCCAGCAGCGCTAGCGGGGGGGCTATTTTT. This encodes CASSASGGAIF.

The chain joins TRBV5-5 to TRBJ1-5; no clear D gene. The CDR3 length is 14 residues. Germline CDR1 and CDR2: SGHKS and YYEKEE (reference sequence). V was shortened by 4 bases and J by 4 bases, with 12 bases between the two germline ends. The CDR3 DNA sequence: TGTGCCAGCAGCCTTAATGGGGTTAATCAGCCCCAGCATTTT. Protein: CASSLNGVNQPQHF.

V and J are TRBV4-3 and TRBJ1-5, with D possibly TRBD1 on 5 matching bases. Germline CDR1 LGHNA, CDR2 YSLEER. Trimming stripped 0 bases from V and 2 bases from J, with 14 bases between. The CDR3 has 17 amino acids. The CDR3 nucleotides are TGCGCCAGCAGCCAAGAGGTTCGGACATGGGGCAATCAGCCCCAGCATTTT. Translation gives CASSQEVRTWGNQPQHF.

The rearrangement uses TRBV12-5 and TRBJ1-2, with 10 positions matching TRBD1. This CDR3 has 18 amino acids. The V gene end was trimmed by 1 base and the J gene end by 2 bases; junction bases not matched to a gene: 10. CDR1 and CDR2 (germline): LGHNT, FRNRAP. CDR3 loop: CASGLGQNKDRGNYGYTF. DNA of the CDR3: TGTGCTAGTGGTTTGGGGCAGAACAAGGACAGGGGGAACTATGGCTACACCTTC.

There are a few counts of this clone. The chain joins TRBV19 to TRBJ2-3; 7 nucleotides align to TRBD2. The CDR3 is 14 residues long. V trimming: 6 bases; J trimming: 3 bases; junction bases outside the gene matches: 6. Looked up from germline, CDR1 is LNHDA and CDR2 is SQIVND (reference sequence). The DNA of the CDR3 is TGTGCCAGTAGCGGGACTACGGCTACAGATACGCAGTATTTT. This codes for CASSGTTATDTQYF. The full variable domain, completed using reference TRBV19 and TRBJ2-3, is DGGITQSPKYLFRKEGQNVTLSCEQNLNHDAMYWYRQDPGQGLRLIYYSQIVNDFQKGDIAEGYSVSREKKESFPLTVTSAQKNPTAFYLCASSGTTATDTQYFGPGTRLTVL.